The T cell receptor (beta chain) described here comes from a study of identical twins. Findings of the study overall: Alpha sequences that were out-of-frame and twin-shared showed an excess of low generation probability. Fewer insertions were carried by abundant cord blood beta clonotypes, but none was seen in memory repertoires. Modelling approaches yielded underestimates of out-of-frame TCR alpha sharing between monozygotic twins.

TCRdb reanalysed the 5' RACE reads using MiXCR and keeps one entry per CDR3 protein. In the table there are approximately 590,000 distinct CDR3 sequences, 9.6% of which are singletons. Every sampled donor was Caucasian and healthy. Of note for this clonotype: Its target is unknown. One end of the junction fails to match germline, which may point to a read error.

The CDR3 spans 13 residues. Germline CDR1 reads KGHSH; CDR2 reads LQKENI. The same specimen was also included in a second study, on yellow fever vaccine responses in identical twins.

What was sequenced was PBMCs. The V gene is TRBV18, the J gene TRBJ2-5; D uncertain. This clonotype was sampled from a woman aged 18-30 years in good health. The CDR3 bases are TGTACCAGCTCACCACTCTCTCGAGAGACCCAGTACTTC. Amino acids: CTSSPLSRETQYF.